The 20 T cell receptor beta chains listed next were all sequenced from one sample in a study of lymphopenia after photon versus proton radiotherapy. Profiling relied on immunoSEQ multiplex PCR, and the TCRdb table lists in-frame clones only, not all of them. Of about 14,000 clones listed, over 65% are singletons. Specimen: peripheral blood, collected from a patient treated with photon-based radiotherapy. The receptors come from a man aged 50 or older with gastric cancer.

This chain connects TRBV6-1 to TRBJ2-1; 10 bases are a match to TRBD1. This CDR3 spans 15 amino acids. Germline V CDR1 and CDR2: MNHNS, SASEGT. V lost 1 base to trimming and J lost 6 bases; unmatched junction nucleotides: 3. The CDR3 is CASSEVWTGGNEQFF. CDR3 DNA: TGTGCCAGCAGTGAAGTGTGGACAGGGGGCAATGAGCAGTTCTTC.

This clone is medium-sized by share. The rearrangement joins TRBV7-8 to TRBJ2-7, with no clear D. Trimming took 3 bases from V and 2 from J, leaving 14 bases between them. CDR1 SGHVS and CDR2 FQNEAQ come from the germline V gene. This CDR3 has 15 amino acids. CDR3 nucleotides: TGTGCCAGCAGCTTCGGTACGACGGATACCTACGAGCAGTACTTC. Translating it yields CASSFGTTDTYEQYF.

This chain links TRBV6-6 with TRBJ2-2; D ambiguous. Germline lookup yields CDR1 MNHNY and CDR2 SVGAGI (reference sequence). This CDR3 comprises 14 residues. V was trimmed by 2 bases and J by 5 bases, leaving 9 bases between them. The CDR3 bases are TGTGCCAGCAGTTACAATGGGTGGACCGGGGAGCTGTTTTTT. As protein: CASSYNGWTGELFF.

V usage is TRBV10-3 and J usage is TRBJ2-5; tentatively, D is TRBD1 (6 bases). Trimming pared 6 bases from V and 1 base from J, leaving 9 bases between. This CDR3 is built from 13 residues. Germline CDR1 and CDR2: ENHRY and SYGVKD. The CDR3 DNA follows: TGTGCCATCAGCTGGACAGTCCAAGAGACCCAGTACTTC. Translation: CAISWTVQETQYF.

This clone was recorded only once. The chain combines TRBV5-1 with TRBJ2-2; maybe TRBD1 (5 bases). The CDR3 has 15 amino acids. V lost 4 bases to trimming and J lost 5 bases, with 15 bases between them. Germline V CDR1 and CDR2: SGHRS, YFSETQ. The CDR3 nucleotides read TGCGCCAGCAGCGTGGGCACTCAGGGAACCGGGGAGCTGTTTTTT. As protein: CASSVGTQGTGELFF.

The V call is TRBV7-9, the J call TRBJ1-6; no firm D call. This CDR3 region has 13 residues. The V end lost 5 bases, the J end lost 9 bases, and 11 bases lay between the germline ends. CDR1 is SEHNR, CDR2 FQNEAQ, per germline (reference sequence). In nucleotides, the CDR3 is TGTGCCAGCAGCCCCCGGGAGGCTTCACCCCTCCACTTT. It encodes CASSPREASPLHF.

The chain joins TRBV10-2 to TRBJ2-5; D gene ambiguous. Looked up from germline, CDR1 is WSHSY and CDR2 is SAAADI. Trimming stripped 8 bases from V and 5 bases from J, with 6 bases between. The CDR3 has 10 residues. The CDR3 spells CASGRETQYF. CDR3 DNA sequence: TGCGCCAGCGGGCGGGAGACCCAGTACTTC.

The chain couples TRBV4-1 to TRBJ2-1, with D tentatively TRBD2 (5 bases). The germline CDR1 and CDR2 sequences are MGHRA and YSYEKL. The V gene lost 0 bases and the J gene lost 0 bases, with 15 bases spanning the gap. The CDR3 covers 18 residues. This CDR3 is CASSQEGGAVPSYNEQFF. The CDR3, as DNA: TGCGCCAGCAGCCAAGAGGGTGGAGCGGTCCCCTCCTACAATGAGCAGTTCTTC.

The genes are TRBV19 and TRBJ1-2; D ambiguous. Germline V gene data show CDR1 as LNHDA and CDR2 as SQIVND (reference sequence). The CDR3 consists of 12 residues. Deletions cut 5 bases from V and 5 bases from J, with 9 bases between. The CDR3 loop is CASSDVGYGYTF. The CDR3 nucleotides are TGTGCCAGTAGTGATGTAGGATATGGCTACACCTTC.

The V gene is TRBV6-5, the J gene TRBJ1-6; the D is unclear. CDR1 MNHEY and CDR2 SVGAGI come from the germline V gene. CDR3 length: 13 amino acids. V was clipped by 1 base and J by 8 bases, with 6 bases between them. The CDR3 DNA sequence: TGTGCCAGCAGTTACTTCCGGGATTCACCCCTCCACTTT. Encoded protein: CASSYFRDSPLHF.

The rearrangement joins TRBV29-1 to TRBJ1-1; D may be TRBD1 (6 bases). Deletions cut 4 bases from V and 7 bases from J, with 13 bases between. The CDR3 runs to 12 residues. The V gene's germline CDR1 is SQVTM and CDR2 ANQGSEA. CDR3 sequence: CSVGYRVGEAFF. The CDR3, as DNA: TGCAGCGTTGGATACAGGGTTGGTGAAGCTTTCTTT.

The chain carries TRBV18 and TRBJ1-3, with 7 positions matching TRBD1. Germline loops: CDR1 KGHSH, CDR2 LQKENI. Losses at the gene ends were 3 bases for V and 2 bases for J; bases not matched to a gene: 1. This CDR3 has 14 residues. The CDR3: CASSPDRAGNTIYF. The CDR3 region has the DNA TGTGCCAGCTCACCCGACAGGGCTGGAAACACCATATATTTT.

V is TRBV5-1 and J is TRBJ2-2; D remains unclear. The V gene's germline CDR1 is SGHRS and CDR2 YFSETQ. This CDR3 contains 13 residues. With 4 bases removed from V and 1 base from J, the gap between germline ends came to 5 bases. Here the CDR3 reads CASSRGNTGELFF. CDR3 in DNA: TGCGCCAGCAGCCGAGGGAACACCGGGGAGCTGTTTTTT.

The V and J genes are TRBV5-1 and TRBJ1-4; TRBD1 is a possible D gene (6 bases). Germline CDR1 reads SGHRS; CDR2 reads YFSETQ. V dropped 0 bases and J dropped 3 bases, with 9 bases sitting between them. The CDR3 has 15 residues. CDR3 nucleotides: TGCGCCAGCAGCTTGGAGGGGGGTGCTAATGAAAAACTGTTTTTT. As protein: CASSLEGGANEKLFF.

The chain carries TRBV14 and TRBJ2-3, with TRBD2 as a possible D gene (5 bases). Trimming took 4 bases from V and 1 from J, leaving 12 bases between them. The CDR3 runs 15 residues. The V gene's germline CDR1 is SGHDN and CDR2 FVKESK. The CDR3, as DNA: TGTGCCAGCAGCCCTCTAGCTCGGGGCACAGATACGCAGTATTTT. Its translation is CASSPLARGTDTQYF.

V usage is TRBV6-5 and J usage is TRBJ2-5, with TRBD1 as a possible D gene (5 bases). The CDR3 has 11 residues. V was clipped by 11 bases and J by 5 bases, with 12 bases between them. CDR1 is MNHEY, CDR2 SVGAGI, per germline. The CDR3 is CAAGRLETQYF. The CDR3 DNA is TGTGCCGCAGGGCGGTTGGAGACCCAGTACTTC.

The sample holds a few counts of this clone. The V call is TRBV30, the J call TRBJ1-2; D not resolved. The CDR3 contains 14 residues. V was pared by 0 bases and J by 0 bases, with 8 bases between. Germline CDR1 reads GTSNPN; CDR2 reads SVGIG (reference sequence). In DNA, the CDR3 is TGTGCCTGGAGTGTACCCCAAACTAACTATGGCTACACCTTC. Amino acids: CAWSVPQTNYGYTF.

This CDR3 reads CSVGDRVEAFF. The CDR3 DNA follows: TGCAGCGTGGGAGACAGGGTCGAAGCTTTCTTT. V and J are TRBV29-1 and TRBJ1-1; 7 bases line up with TRBD1. With 6 bases clipped from V and 8 bases from J, the junction kept 6 bases outside the gene matches. The CDR3 is made up of 11 amino acids. Germline assignment: CDR1 SQVTM and CDR2 ANQGSEA. The full variable domain, completed using reference TRBV29-1 and TRBJ1-1, is SAVISQKPSRDICQRGTSLTIQCQVDSQVTMMFWYRQQPGQSLTLIATANQGSEATYESGFVIDKFPISRPNLTFSTLTVSNMSPEDSSIYLCSVGDRVEAFFGQGTRLTVV.

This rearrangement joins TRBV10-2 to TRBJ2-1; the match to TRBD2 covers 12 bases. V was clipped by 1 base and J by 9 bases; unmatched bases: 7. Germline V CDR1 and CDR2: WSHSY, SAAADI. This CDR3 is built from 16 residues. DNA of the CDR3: TGCGCCAGCAGTGAGTGGACTAGCGGGAAGGAGCGTGAGCAGTTCTTC. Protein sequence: CASSEWTSGKEREQFF.

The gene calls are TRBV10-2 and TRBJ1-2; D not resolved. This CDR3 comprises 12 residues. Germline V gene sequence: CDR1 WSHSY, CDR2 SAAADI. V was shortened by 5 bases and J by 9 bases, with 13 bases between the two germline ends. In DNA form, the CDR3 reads TGCGCCAGCAGTCCTAACTCCGACAGCTACACCTTC. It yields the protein CASSPNSDSYTF.